This record covers a single T cell receptor beta chain. This specimen comes from a study of blood T cell repertoires in COVID-19. Study summary: Acute-phase and convalescent COVID-19 samples originated in the United States, Italy and Spain. PBMCs, B-cell-depleted T cells, or T cells were the source of the cDNA or gDNA that made up the material.

The CDR3 spans 14 residues. With 5 bases clipped from V and 3 bases from J, the junction kept 7 bases outside the gene matches. Germline CDR1 and CDR2: SGHRS and YFSETQ. Method: immunoSEQ multiplex PCR; TCRdb's copy keeps in-frame clones and lacks some. The sample records about 520,000 clones, approximately 83% being singletons. Sequenced sample: peripheral blood. The TCR comes from a human donor in a cohort sampled during active COVID-19. The chain uses TRBV5-1 and TRBJ2-7; 8 bases agree with TRBD1. This CDR3 is CASSRGTGLYEQYF. CDR3 bases: TGCGCCAGCAGTCGCGGGACAGGCCTCTACGAGCAGTACTTC.